Each of the 9 T cell receptor beta chains below was sequenced from the same sample in a study of blood T cell repertoires in COVID-19. Sequencing was performed with immunoSEQ multiplex PCR; in TCRdb, only in-frame clones are kept and a portion is missing. The table has about 32,000 clones, around 85% seen once; the top ten hold just over 5.5%. Sequencing used peripheral blood. Receptors originate from a woman older than 75 with active or convalescent COVID-19.

The chain carries TRBV2 and TRBJ2-1; 12 bases agree with TRBD2. The V gene's germline CDR1 is SNHLY and CDR2 FYNNEI. V shed 10 bases, J shed 12 bases, and the junction held 16 bases outside the gene matches. The CDR3 spans 15 residues. CDR3 DNA: TGTGCCACACCAGACTCTAGCGGGGGGGCATCTGGGCAGTTCTTC. It codes for CATPDSSGGASGQFF.

This chain joins TRBV7-9 and TRBJ2-3; weak D call: TRBD2 (6 bases). CDR3 length: 13 residues. V was cut by 6 bases and J by 6 bases, with 13 bases left in between. CDR1 and CDR2 (germline): SEHNR, FQNEAQ (reference sequence). Here the CDR3 reads CASRRGEGDTQYF. CDR3 DNA sequence: TGTGCCAGCAGGCGGGGCGAGGGGGATACGCAGTATTTT. The full variable domain, in which reference TRBV7-9 and TRBJ2-3 provide the parts outside the CDR3, is DTGVSQNPRHKITKRGQNVTFRCDPISEHNRLYWYRQTLGQGPEFLTYFQNEAQLEKSRLLSDRFSAERPKGSFSTLEIQRTEQGDSAMYLCASRRGEGDTQYFGPGTRLTVL.

This chain connects TRBV28 to TRBJ2-7, with TRBD1 matching 8 bases. Germline-derived CDR1 and CDR2 are MDHEN and SYDVKM. The CDR3 consists of 16 residues. The trim removed 5 bases at V and 4 bases at J, leaving 13 bases unmatched. CDR3 bases: TGTGCCAGCAGTCCTCCTCCGGGACAGGCGAAATACGAGCAGTACTTC. Protein: CASSPPPGQAKYEQYF. Filled out from reference TRBV28 and TRBJ2-7, the complete variable domain reads DVKVTQSSRYLVKRTGEKVFLECVQDMDHENMFWYRQDPGLGLRLIYFSYDVKMKEKGDIPEGYSVSREKKERFSLILESASTNQTSMYLCASSPPPGQAKYEQYFGPGTRLTVT.

This clone came up a few times. CDR3 coding DNA: TGTGCCAGTAGTTTCGCCCTCCAGGGGGTAGAAGCTTTCTTT. Protein product: CASSFALQGVEAFF. The genes are TRBV19 and TRBJ1-1; 7 bases match TRBD1. The trim removed 5 bases at V and 8 bases at J, leaving 11 bases unmatched. CDR1 and CDR2 from the germline V gene are LNHDA and SQIVND (reference sequence). This CDR3 region has 14 residues.

This clone was seen more than once but under ten times. V is TRBV3-1 (or the pseudogene TRBV3-2) and J is TRBJ1-2; D is unresolved. Trimming took off 4 bases at V and 3 bases at J, with 6 bases between the two ends. Germline CDR1 reads LGHDT; CDR2 reads YNNKEL (reference sequence). This CDR3 region has 12 residues. CDR3 region: CASSPRDYGYTF. In DNA, the CDR3 is TGTGCCAGCAGCCCCCGAGACTATGGCTACACCTTC.

The gene calls are TRBV19 and TRBJ1-3; the D is unclear. This CDR3 contains 14 residues. V was trimmed by 4 bases and J by 1 base, leaving 8 bases between them. CDR1 and CDR2 (germline): LNHDA, SQIVND (reference sequence). In nucleotides, the CDR3 is TGTGCCAGTAGTAATCAGGATTCTGGAAACACCATATATTTT. It codes for CASSNQDSGNTIYF.

The CDR3 nucleotides are TGTGCCAGCAGCTACGGACTACCCGGGGAGCTGTTTTTT. This translates into CASSYGLPGELFF. The chain has TRBV3-1 (or the pseudogene TRBV3-2) and TRBJ2-2; weak D call: TRBD2 (6 bases). CDR3 length: 13 residues. V was trimmed by 5 bases and J by 6 bases, leaving 10 bases between them. Germline V CDR1 and CDR2: LGHDT, YNNKEL (reference sequence).

DNA for the CDR3: TGTGCCAGCAGCCTGAAGACAGGGGGGTTCTACAATGAGCAGTTCTTC. Amino acids: CASSLKTGGFYNEQFF. The genes are TRBV14 and TRBJ2-1; 9 bases agree with TRBD1. The ends lost 4 bases at V and 3 bases at J; junction bases unmatched: 7. Germline assignment: CDR1 SGHDN and CDR2 FVKESK. This CDR3 is 16 amino acids long.

This clone has more than one count but fewer than ten. V gene TRBV29-1 combines with J gene TRBJ2-7; perhaps TRBD2 as D (6 bases). V was clipped by 6 bases and J by 6 bases, with 27 bases between them. The CDR3 is 16 residues long. The germline gives CDR1 SQVTM, CDR2 ANQGSEA. The CDR3 here is CSVAPGTGEKVREQYF. The CDR3 region has the DNA TGCAGCGTCGCACCAGGGACGGGAGAAAAAGTACGCGAGCAGTACTTC.